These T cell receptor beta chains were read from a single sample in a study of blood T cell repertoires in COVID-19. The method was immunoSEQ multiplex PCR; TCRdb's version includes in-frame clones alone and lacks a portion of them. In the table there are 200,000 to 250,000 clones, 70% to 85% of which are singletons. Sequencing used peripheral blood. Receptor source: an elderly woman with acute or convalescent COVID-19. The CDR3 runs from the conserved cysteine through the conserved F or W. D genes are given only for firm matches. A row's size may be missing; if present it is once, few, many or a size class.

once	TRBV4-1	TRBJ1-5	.	CASSQGLTGHRPQHF	TGCGCCAGCAGCCAAGGGCTTACAGGGCACCGACCCCAGCATTTT
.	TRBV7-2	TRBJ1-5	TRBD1	CASSRGQGRHQPQHF	TGTGCCAGCAGCCGGGGACAGGGTAGGCATCAGCCCCAGCATTTT
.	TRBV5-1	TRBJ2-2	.	CASSFTQGEELFF	TGCGCCAGCAGCTTCACACAGGGCGAGGAGCTGTTTTTT
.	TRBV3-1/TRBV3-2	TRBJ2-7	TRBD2	CASSRFSGRSPSEQYF	TGTGCCAGCAGCCGATTTAGCGGGAGATCCCCTAGCGAGCAGTACTTC
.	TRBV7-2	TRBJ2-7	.	CASSKYPGVGQYF	TGTGCCAGCAGCAAATACCCAGGGGTCGGGCAGTACTTC
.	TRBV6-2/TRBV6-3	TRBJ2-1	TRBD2	CASSYSSRGRVPEQFF	TGTGCCAGCAGTTACTCGTCCCGCGGGAGAGTCCCTGAGCAGTTCTTC
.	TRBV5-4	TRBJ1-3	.	CASSLGQAQSGNTIYF	TGTGCCAGCAGCTTGGGACAGGCCCAGTCTGGAAACACCATATATTTT
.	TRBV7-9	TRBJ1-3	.	CASSLARGNTIYF	TGTGCCAGCAGCTTAGCGCGGGGAAACACCATATATTTT
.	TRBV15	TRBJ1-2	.	CATSRDSGSPADGYTF	TGTGCCACCAGCAGAGATAGCGGCTCCCCAGCGGATGGCTACACCTTC
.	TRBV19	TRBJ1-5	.	CASSTSQGPKPQHF	TGTGCCAGTAGTACGTCGCAGGGGCCAAAACCCCAGCATTTT
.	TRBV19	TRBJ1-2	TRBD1	CASSPNPDRGGGYTF	TGTGCCAGTAGTCCAAATCCGGACAGGGGAGGAGGCTACACCTTC
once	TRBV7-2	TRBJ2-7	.	CASSPQQGNTYEQYF	TGTGCCAGCAGCCCGCAACAGGGAAATACCTACGAGCAGTACTTC
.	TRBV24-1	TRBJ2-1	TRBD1	CATSDRRQGARNEQFF	TGTGCCACCAGTGACCGTAGACAGGGGGCGCGGAATGAGCAGTTCTTC
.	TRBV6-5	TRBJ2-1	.	CASSPRVTAYNEQFF	TGTGCCAGCAGTCCCAGGGTTACCGCCTACAATGAGCAGTTCTTC
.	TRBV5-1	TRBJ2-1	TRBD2	CASRKGSGESYNEQFF	TGCGCCAGCAGGAAGGGTAGCGGGGAATCCTACAATGAGCAGTTCTTC
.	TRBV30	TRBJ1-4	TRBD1	CAGRQGEVEKLFF	TGTGCCGGACGACAGGGGGAGGTTGAAAAACTGTTTTTT
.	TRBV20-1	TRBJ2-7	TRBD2	CSASNSGRALSEQYF	TGCAGTGCTAGTAACAGCGGGAGGGCCCTCAGCGAGCAGTACTTC
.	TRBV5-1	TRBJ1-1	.	CASSAVGGMNTEAFF	TGCGCCAGCAGCGCGGTCGGGGGGATGAACACTGAAGCTTTCTTT
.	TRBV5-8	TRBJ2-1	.	CASILRGESNEQFF	TGTGCCAGCATCCTTCGCGGGGAATCAAATGAGCAGTTCTTC
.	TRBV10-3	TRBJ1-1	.	CAIRSTLNTEAFF	TGTGCCATCAGATCCACACTGAACACTGAAGCTTTCTTT
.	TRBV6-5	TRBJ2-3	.	CASSYGGAATDTQYF	TGTGCCAGCAGTTATGGTGGGGCCGCCACAGATACGCAGTATTTT
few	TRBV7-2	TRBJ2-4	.	CASSFQAPYPIQYF	TGTGCCAGCAGCTTTCAGGCACCCTACCCCATTCAGTACTTC
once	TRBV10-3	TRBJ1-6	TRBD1	CAIRIGTGANSPLHF	TGTGCCATCAGAATCGGGACAGGGGCTAATTCACCCCTCCACTTT
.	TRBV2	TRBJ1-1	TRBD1	CASKEGRTGGLHPNTEAFF	TGTGCCAGCAAGGAGGGTCGAACAGGGGGCCTTCATCCTAACACTGAAGCTTTCTTT
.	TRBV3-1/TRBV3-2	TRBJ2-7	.	CASSQVVVRAGEQYF	TGTGCCAGCAGCCAAGTCGTCGTCAGGGCTGGGGAGCAGTACTTC
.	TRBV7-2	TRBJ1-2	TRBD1	CASSLSGTGVPYGYTF	TGTGCCAGCAGCTTATCCGGGACAGGGGTCCCGTATGGCTACACCTTC
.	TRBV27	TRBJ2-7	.	CASSLVPRESYYEQYF	TGTGCCAGCAGTTTAGTACCTCGGGAAAGCTACTACGAGCAGTACTTC